This T cell receptor (beta chain) was identified during a study of blood T cell repertoires in COVID-19. Assay: immunoSEQ multiplex PCR; the TCRdb copy retains only in-frame clones and omits some. Among more than 150,000 clones listed, 80% to 90% were seen once. Germline V gives CDR1 MGHRA, CDR2 YSYEKL. V lost 2 bases to trimming and J lost 1 base, with 12 bases between them. The CDR3 is 16 amino acids. Sequencing was performed on peripheral blood. The chain couples TRBV4-1 to TRBJ2-1; perhaps TRBD2 as D (6 bases). The origin of this receptor is a man younger than 45 with active or convalescent COVID-19. CDR3 DNA sequence: TGCGCCAGCAGCCAAAGTAGCGGATCTTCCTACAATGAGCAGTTCTTC. It specifies CASSQSSGSSYNEQFF.